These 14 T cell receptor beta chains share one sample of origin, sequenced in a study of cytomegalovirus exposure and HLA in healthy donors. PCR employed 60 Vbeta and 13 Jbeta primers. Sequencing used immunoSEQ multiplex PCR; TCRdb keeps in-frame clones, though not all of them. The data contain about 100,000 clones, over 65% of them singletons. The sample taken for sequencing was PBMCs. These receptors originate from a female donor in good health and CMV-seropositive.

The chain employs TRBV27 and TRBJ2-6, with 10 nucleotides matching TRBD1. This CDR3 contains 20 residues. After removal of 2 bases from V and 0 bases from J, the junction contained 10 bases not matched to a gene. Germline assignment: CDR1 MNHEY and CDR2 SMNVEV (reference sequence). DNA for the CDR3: TGTGCCAGCAGTTTAATAAGACAGGGGGCGCCTGGCTCTGGGGCCAACGTCCTGACTTTC. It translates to CASSLIRQGAPGSGANVLTF.

The CDR3 DNA is TGTGCCTGGAGTGTACGCTCGGTAGATACGCAGTATTTT. Its translation: CAWSVRSVDTQYF. The rearrangement uses TRBV30 and TRBJ2-3; no reliable D call. V was clipped by 0 bases and J by 5 bases, with 9 bases between them. The CDR3 length is 13 residues. CDR1 is GTSNPN, CDR2 SVGIG, per germline (reference sequence).

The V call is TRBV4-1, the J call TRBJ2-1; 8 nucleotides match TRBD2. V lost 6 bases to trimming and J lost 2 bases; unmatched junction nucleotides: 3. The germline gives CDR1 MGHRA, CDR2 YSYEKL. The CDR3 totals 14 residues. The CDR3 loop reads CASRAGVTYNEQFF. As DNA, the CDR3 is TGCGCCAGCAGAGCGGGAGTGACCTACAATGAGCAGTTCTTC.

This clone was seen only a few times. This CDR3 is CASSRKASGMNNEQFF. The CDR3 coding sequence is TGTGCCAGTAGTAGGAAGGCTAGCGGAATGAACAATGAGCAGTTCTTC. The chain is built from TRBV19 and TRBJ2-1, with TRBD2 matching over 7 bases. Per the germline V gene, CDR1 is LNHDA and CDR2 is SQIVND (reference sequence). The CDR3 is made up of 16 amino acids. V lost 4 bases, J lost 5 bases, and 11 bases stayed unmatched.

The CDR3 loop reads CASSPPGRLAGVREQYF. The CDR3 DNA sequence: TGTGCCAGCAGTCCTCCCGGCCGGCTAGCGGGAGTTCGCGAGCAGTACTTC. The chain links TRBV28 to TRBJ2-7; 10 bases agree with TRBD2. CDR3 size: 17 residues. V was clipped by 5 bases and J by 6 bases; unmatched bases: 16. Germline CDR1 and CDR2: MDHEN and SYDVKM. Filled out from reference TRBV28 and TRBJ2-7, the complete variable domain reads DVKVTQSSRYLVKRTGEKVFLECVQDMDHENMFWYRQDPGLGLRLIYFSYDVKMKEKGDIPEGYSVSREKKERFSLILESASTNQTSMYLCASSPPGRLAGVREQYFGPGTRLTVT.

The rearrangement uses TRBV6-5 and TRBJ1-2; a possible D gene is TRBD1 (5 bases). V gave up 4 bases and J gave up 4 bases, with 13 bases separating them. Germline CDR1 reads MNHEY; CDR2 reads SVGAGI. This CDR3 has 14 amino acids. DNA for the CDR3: TGTGCCAGCAGTTCGCAACAGGCGCGCTATGGCTACACCTTC. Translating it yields CASSSQQARYGYTF.

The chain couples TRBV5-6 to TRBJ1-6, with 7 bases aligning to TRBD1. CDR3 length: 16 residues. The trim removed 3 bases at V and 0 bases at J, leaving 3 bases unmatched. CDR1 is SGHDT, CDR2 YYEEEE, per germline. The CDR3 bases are TGTGCCAGCAGCTCTTACAGGGGCTCCTATAATTCACCCCTCCACTTT. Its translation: CASSSYRGSYNSPLHF.

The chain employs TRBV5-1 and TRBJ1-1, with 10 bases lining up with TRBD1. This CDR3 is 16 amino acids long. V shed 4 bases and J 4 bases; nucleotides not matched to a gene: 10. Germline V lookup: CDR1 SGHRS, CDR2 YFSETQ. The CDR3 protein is CASSRSGTGVSTEAFF. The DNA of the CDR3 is TGCGCCAGCAGCCGCTCCGGGACAGGGGTGAGCACTGAAGCTTTCTTT. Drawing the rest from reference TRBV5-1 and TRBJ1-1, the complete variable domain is KAGVTQTPRYLIKTRGQQVTLSCSPISGHRSVSWYQQTPGQGLQFLFEYFSETQRNKGNFPGRFSGRQFSNSRSEMNVSTLELGDSALYLCASSRSGTGVSTEAFFGQGTRLTVV.

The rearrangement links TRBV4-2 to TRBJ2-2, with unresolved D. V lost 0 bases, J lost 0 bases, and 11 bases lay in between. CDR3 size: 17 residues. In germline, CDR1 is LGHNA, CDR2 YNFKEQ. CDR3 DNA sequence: TGTGCCAGCAGCCAAGACAACAGACGGACGAACACCGGGGAGCTGTTTTTT. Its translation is CASSQDNRRTNTGELFF.

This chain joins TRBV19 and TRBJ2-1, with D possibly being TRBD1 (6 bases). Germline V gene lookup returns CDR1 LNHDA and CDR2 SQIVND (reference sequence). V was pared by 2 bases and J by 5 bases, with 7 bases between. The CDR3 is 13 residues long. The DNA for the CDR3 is TGTGCCAGTAGTATAAGGACAGACAATGAGCAGTTCTTC. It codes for CASSIRTDNEQFF.

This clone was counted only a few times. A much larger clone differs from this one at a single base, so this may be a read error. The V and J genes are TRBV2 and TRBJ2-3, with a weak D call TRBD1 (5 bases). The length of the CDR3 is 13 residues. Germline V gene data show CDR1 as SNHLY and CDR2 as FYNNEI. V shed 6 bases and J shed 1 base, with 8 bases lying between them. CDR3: CASSQQGTDTQYF. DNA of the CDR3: TGTGCCAGCAGCCAACAGGGCACAGATACGCAGTATTTT.

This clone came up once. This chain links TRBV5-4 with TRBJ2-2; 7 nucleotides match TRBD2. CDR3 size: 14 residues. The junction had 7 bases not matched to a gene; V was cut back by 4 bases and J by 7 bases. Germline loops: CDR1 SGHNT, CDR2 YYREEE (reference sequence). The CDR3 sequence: CASSLGREHGELFF. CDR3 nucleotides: TGTGCCAGCAGCCTAGGGAGGGAACACGGGGAGCTGTTTTTT.

The CDR3 spells CASSGQTYNEQFF. For the CDR3, the DNA is TGTGCCAGCAGCGGACAGACGTACAATGAGCAGTTCTTC. The gene calls are TRBV7-2 and TRBJ2-1, with D tentatively TRBD1 (6 bases). Germline V gene lookup returns CDR1 SGHTA and CDR2 FQGNSA. The length of the CDR3 is 13 residues. V was pared by 5 bases and J by 4 bases, with 9 bases between.

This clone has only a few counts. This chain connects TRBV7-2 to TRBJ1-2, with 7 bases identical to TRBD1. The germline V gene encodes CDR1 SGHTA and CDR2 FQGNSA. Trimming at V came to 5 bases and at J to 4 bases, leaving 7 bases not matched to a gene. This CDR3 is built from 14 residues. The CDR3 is CASSRQGLTYGYTF. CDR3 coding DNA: TGTGCCAGCAGCCGACAGGGCCTAACCTATGGCTACACCTTC.